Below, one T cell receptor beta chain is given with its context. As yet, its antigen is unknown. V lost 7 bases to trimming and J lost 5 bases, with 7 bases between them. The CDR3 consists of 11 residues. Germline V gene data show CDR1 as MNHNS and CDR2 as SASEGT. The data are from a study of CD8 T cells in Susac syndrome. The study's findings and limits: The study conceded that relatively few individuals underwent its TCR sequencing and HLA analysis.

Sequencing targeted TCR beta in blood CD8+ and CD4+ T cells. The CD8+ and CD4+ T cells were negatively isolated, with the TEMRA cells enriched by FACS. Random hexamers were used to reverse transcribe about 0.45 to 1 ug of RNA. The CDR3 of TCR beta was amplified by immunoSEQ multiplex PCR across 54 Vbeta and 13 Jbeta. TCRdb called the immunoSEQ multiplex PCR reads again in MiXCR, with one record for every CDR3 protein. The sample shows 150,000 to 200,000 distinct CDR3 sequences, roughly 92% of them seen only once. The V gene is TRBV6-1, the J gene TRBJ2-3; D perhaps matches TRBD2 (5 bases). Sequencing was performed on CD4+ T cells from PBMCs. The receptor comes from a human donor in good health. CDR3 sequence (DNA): TGTGCCAGCACCCGGGAAGATACGCAGTATTTT. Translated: CASTREDTQYF.